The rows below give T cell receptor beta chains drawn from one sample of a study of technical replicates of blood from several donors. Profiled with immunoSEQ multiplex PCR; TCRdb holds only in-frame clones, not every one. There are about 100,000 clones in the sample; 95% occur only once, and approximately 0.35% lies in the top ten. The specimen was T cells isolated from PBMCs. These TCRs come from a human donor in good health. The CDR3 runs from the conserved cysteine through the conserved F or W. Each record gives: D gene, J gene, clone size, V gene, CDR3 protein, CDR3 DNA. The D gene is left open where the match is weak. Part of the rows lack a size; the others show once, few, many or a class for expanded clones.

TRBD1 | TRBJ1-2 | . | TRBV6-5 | CASSYVLGGNYGYTF | TGTGCCAGCAGTTACGTCCTAGGGGGCAACTATGGCTACACCTTC
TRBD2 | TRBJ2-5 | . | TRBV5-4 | CASSLASGRAETQYF | TGTGCCAGCAGCTTGGCAAGCGGGAGGGCAGAGACCCAGTACTTC
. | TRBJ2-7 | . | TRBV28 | CASQEYEQYF | TGTGCCAGCCAAGAGTACGAGCAGTACTTC
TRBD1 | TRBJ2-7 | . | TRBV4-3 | CASSQERDRELYEQYF | TGCGCCAGCAGCCAAGAAAGGGACAGGGAACTATACGAGCAGTACTTC
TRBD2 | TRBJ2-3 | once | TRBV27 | CASSLSRWEGHTDTQYF | TGTGCCAGCAGTTTATCGAGATGGGAGGGCCACACAGATACGCAGTATTTT
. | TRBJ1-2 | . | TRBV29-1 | CSVEDGGRTYGYTF | TGCAGCGTTGAAGACGGGGGACGCACCTATGGCTACACCTTC
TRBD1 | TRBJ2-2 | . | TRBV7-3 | CASSVQGGTLGGELFF | TGTGCCAGCAGCGTACAGGGGGGAACCCTCGGCGGGGAGCTGTTTTTT
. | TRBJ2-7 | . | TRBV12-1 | CASSFPSGPYEQYF | TGTGCCAGCAGCTTTCCTAGCGGCCCCTACGAGCAGTACTTC
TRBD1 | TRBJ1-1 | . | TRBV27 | CASSSPGQGTNTEAFF | TGTGCCAGCAGTTCCCCAGGACAGGGAACGAACACTGAAGCTTTCTTT
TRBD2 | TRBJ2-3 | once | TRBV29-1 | CSVIAGWGTDTQYF | TGCAGCGTAATAGCGGGATGGGGCACAGATACGCAGTATTTT
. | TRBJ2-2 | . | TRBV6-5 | CASSFLTGELFF | TGTGCCAGCAGTTTTCTTACCGGGGAGCTGTTTTTT
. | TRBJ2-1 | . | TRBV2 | CASSDRAGKNNEQFF | TGTGCCAGCAGTGACAGAGCGGGTAAAAACAATGAGCAGTTCTTC
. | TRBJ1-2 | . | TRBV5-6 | CASSLELQGSYGYTF | TGTGCCAGCAGCTTAGAACTACAGGGAAGCTATGGCTACACCTTC
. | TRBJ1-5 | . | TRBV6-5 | CASSRDFAQPQHF | TGTGCCAGCAGCAGGGATTTTGCGCAGCCCCAGCATTTT
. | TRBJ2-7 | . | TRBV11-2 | CASSLLYEQYF | TGTGCCAGCAGCCTACTATACGAGCAGTACTTC
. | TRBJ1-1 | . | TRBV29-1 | CSAGEGIYTEAFF | TGCAGCGCGGGGGAGGGAATCTACACTGAAGCTTTCTTT
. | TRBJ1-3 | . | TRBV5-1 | CASSAAGIFSGNTIYF | TGCGCCAGCAGCGCGGCCGGGATTTTCTCTGGAAACACCATATATTTT
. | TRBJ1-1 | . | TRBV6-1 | CASSEAEPRAFF | TGTGCCAGCAGTGAGGCGGAGCCTAGAGCTTTCTTT
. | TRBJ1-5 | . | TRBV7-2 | CASSLNRDSNQPQHF | TGTGCCAGCAGCCTGAACAGGGATAGCAATCAGCCCCAGCATTTT
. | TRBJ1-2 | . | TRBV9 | CASGDGGNYGYTF | TGTGCCAGCGGAGACGGGGGTAACTATGGCTACACCTTC
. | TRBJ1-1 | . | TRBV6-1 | CASSAFSAMNTEAFF | TGTGCCAGCAGTGCATTCAGCGCCATGAACACTGAAGCTTTCTTT
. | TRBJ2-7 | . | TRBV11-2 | CASSYEVDYEQYF | TGTGCCAGCAGCTATGAAGTAGACTACGAGCAGTACTTC
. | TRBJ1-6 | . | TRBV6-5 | CASSYSGYNSPLHF | TGTGCCAGCAGTTACAGCGGCTATAATTCACCCCTCCACTTT
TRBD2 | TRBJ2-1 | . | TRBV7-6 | CASSPGTKANEQFF | TGTGCCAGCAGCCCGGGGACTAAGGCGAATGAGCAGTTCTTC
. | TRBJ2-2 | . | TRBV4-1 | CASSQDDFSEAGELFF | TGCGCCAGCAGCCAAGATGATTTTTCCGAGGCCGGGGAGCTGTTTTTT
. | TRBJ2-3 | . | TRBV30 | CASPGGSTDTQYF | TGTGCCTCCCCAGGGGGGAGCACAGATACGCAGTATTTT
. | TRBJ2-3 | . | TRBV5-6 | CASSLTGVEGDTQYF | TGTGCCAGCAGCTTGACGGGAGTAGAAGGAGATACGCAGTATTTT
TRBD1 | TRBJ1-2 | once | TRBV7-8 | CASSLTRTGGKNGYTF | TGTGCCAGCAGCTTAACTCGGACAGGAGGGAAGAATGGCTACACCTTC
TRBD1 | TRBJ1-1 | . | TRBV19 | CASSIGTGTLSAFF | TGTGCCAGTAGTATAGGGACAGGGACCCTATCGGCTTTCTTT
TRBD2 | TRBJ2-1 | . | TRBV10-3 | CAISETSGSEQFF | TGTGCCATCAGTGAGACTAGCGGGAGCGAGCAGTTCTTC
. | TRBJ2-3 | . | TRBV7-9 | CASSSVADTQYF | TGTGCCAGCAGCTCCGTCGCAGATACGCAGTATTTT
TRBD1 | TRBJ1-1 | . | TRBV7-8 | CASSLLDRKNTEAFF | TGTGCCAGCAGCTTGCTGGACAGGAAGAACACTGAAGCTTTCTTT
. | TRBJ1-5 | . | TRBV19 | CASSMLMAPQHF | TGTGCCAGTAGTATGCTTATGGCGCCCCAGCATTTT
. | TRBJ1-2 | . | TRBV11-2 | CASSLNSGDYGYTF | TGTGCCAGCAGCTTAAATTCCGGGGACTATGGCTACACCTTC
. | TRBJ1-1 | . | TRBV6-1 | CASSERPRQGAEAFF | TGTGCCAGCAGTGAGCGGCCGCGTCAGGGCGCTGAAGCTTTCTTT
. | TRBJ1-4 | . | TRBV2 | CATTDGRGIIEKLFF | TGTGCCACAACTGACGGTCGAGGGATTATTGAAAAACTGTTTTTT
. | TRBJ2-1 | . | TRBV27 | CASSFGPQVFYEQFF | TGTGCCAGCAGTTTTGGTCCCCAGGTCTTTTATGAGCAGTTCTTC
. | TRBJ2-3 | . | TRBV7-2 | CASSLDRYTDTQYF | TGTGCCAGCAGCTTGGACAGATACACAGATACGCAGTATTTT
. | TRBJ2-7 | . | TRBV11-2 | CASSLGAEYEQYF | TGTGCCAGCAGCTTAGGTGCAGAATACGAGCAGTACTTC
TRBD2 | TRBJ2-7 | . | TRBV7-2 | CASSPDLASGSYEQYF | TGTGCCAGCAGCCCAGACCTGGCTAGCGGGTCGTACGAGCAGTACTTC
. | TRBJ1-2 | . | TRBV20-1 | CSPDYGYTF | TGCAGTCCAGATTATGGCTACACCTTC
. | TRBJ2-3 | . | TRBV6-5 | CASKVSGATDTQYF | TGTGCCAGCAAGGTATCAGGGGCCACAGATACGCAGTATTTT
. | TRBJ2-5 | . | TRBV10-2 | CATKTPSQETQYF | TGCGCCACCAAAACACCAAGTCAAGAGACCCAGTACTTC
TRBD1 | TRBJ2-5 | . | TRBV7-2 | CASSFYRGETQYF | TGTGCCAGCAGTTTTTACAGGGGAGAGACCCAGTACTTC
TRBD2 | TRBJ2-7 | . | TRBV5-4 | CASSYTSATIYEQYF | TGTGCCAGCAGTTACACTAGCGCAACGATCTACGAGCAGTACTTC